Included here is one T cell receptor (beta chain) sequence, with context. The target antigen is unknown. V was shortened by 5 bases and J by 4 bases, with 12 bases between the two germline ends. The CDR3 covers 13 residues. Germline V gives CDR1 SQVTM, CDR2 ANQGSEA. Whole-study findings and limits: Tumor Tregs overlapped most with tumor, then blood, naive CD4+ cells.

One entry per CDR3 protein, called by TCRdb with MiXCR from the 5' RACE reads. The sample lists roughly 56,000 distinct CDR3 sequences, approximately 31% seen once, with about 2.5% in the top ten. The sample comprised tumor-infiltrating naive CD4+ T cells sorted from the breast tumor. As for subset: naive CD4+ T cells, CD4+CD45RA+CD25-. This clonotype originated in a female donor with breast cancer. The chain links TRBV29-1 to TRBJ2-1, with D unclear. This CDR3 is CSVRQDSYNEQFF. CDR3 nucleotides: TGCAGCGTTAGGCAGGATTCTTACAATGAGCAGTTCTTC.